Each of the 28 T cell receptor beta chains below was sequenced from the same sample in a study of human T cells and chemical hapten exposure. Time point here: pre-sensitization, week 0. Stated treatment: therapeutic diphenylcyclopropenone sensitization with weekly scalp DPC. TCRdb processed the RACE reads anew with MiXCR; each CDR3 protein has one entry. Of about 80,000 distinct CDR3 sequences listed, roughly 15% are singletons. The sequenced sample was whole blood, obtained in connection with sensitization to the hapten diphenylcyclopropenone (DPC). The receptors stem from a woman between 50 and 59 years old with alopecia areata. Some clones in this sample may be carry-over from other donors' samples.

This clonotype was counted at least ten times. The V and J genes are TRBV29-1 and TRBJ1-2, with a tentative D call TRBD1 (6 bases). This CDR3 is 14 amino acids long. Germline V gene data show CDR1 as SQVTM and CDR2 as ANQGSEA. Deletions cut 6 bases from V and 0 bases from J, with 14 bases between. CDR3 sequence reads: CSVVGQTSNYGYTF. In nucleotides, the CDR3 is TGCAGCGTAGTAGGACAGACCTCTAACTATGGCTACACCTTC.

The chain couples TRBV29-1 to TRBJ2-3; TRBD1 matches 7 bases. The CDR3 spans 13 residues. Looked up from germline, CDR1 is SQVTM and CDR2 is ANQGSEA. V shed 7 bases and J 2 bases; nucleotides not matched to a gene: 6. CDR3 protein: CSARQGSTDTQYF. For the CDR3, the DNA is TGCAGCGCTCGACAGGGTTCCACAGATACGCAGTATTTT.

J is TRBJ1-1 and V is TRBV28; D not certain. The V end was cut by 8 bases, the J end by 7 bases, with 8 bases between. Germline CDR1 and CDR2: MDHEN and SYDVKM. This CDR3 is 10 amino acids long. As DNA, the CDR3 is TGTGCCAGCGAAGGAGGTGAAGCTTTCTTT. Translating it yields CASEGGEAFF.

The chain carries TRBV11-2 and TRBJ2-5; D is perhaps TRBD1 (5 bases). This CDR3 has 15 amino acids. V dropped 6 bases and J dropped 1 base, with 15 bases sitting between them. Germline CDR1 reads SGHAT; CDR2 reads FQNNGV. DNA for the CDR3: TGTGCCAGCAGTCCCTTGCGACAGACCCAAGAGACCCAGTACTTC. This sequence encodes CASSPLRQTQETQYF.

CDR3 sequence (DNA): TGTGCCAGCCTTTCACAGGGCCTCGGTGAGCAGTTCTTC. Amino acids: CASLSQGLGEQFF. The chain has TRBV28 and TRBJ2-1; D may be TRBD1 (6 bases). The CDR3 spans 13 residues. V was trimmed by 8 bases and J by 9 bases, leaving 17 bases between them. Germline CDR1 reads MDHEN; CDR2 reads SYDVKM.

The chain is built from TRBV20-1 and TRBJ1-5; D is unresolved. Germline-derived CDR1 and CDR2 are DFQATT and SNEGSKA (reference sequence). V lost 6 bases and J lost 3, with 9 bases in between. The CDR3 covers 12 residues. CDR3 nucleotide sequence: TGCAGTGCGGCCTCACTCAATCAGCCCCAGCATTTT. Translating gives CSAASLNQPQHF.

This clonotype occurred a few times. This chain links TRBV23-1 with TRBJ1-5, with D perhaps TRBD1 (6 bases). TRBV23-1 is reported as an ORF; its role is uncertain. Trimming shortened V by 6 bases and J by 0 bases, and 12 bases separated the two germline ends. The CDR3 is 15 amino acids. This chain's CDR3 is CASSTDSNSNQPQHF. The CDR3 DNA follows: TGCGCCAGCAGCACGGACAGCAATAGCAATCAGCCCCAGCATTTT.

To note about this clonotype: At one boundary the junction diverges from the germline segment, which might be a read error. The chain carries TRBV7-9 and TRBJ2-7, with no clear D. CDR3 size: 12 residues. Germline loops: CDR1 SEHNR, CDR2 FQNEAQ (reference sequence). The CDR3 nucleotides read TGTGCCAGCAGCTCCCAAGCGTACGAGCTGTACTTC. It is translated as CASSSQAYELYF.

The chain uses TRBV12-3 or TRBV12-4 and TRBJ1-1, with D perhaps matching TRBD1 (6 bases). V was pared by 7 bases and J by 6 bases, with 12 bases between. The CDR3 runs to 12 residues. The CDR3 coding sequence is TGTGCCAGCAACAGGGATGTCCCTGAAGCTTTCTTT. The encoded protein is CASNRDVPEAFF.

This clonotype was counted only a few times. The chain is built from TRBV27 and TRBJ2-6; the D is unclear. CDR3 length equals 17 residues. CDR1 and CDR2 from the germline V gene are MNHEY and SMNVEV (reference sequence). Trimming left V 5 bases short and J 2 bases short, with 16 bases between. The CDR3 protein is CASSGIYSKAGANVLTF. The CDR3 DNA reads TGTGCCAGCAGTGGGATTTACAGCAAGGCTGGGGCCAACGTCCTGACTTTC.

Many counts were recorded for this clonotype. This rearrangement joins TRBV7-6 to TRBJ2-5; D not resolved. CDR3 length equals 13 residues. CDR1 is SGHVS and CDR2 is FNYEAQ in the germline V gene. Trimming cost V 1 base and J 2 bases, with 5 bases left between them. In DNA form, the CDR3 reads TGTGCCAGCAGCTTAGTCCCACAAGAGACCCAGTACTTC. Residues: CASSLVPQETQYF.

The sample holds a few counts of this clonotype. The gene calls are TRBV6-2 or TRBV6-3 and TRBJ1-1; possibly TRBD1 for D (6 bases). The CDR3 contains 12 residues. V was shortened by 5 bases and J by 4 bases, with 8 bases between the two germline ends. Germline V gene data show CDR1 as MNHEY and CDR2 as SVGEGT. The CDR3 sequence is CASSRTVTEAFF. In DNA, the CDR3 is TGTGCCAGCAGTCGGACAGTCACTGAAGCTTTCTTT.

In this sample, this clonotype turned up many times. J is TRBJ2-3 and V is TRBV6-1; 8 nucleotides line up with TRBD2. The CDR3 is made up of 14 amino acids. From germline, CDR1 is MNHNS and CDR2 SASEGT. Trimming cost V 2 bases and J 4 bases; bases outside gene matches: 2. The CDR3 DNA sequence: TGTGCCAGCAGTGAACTGCGGGAGGCAGATACGCAGTATTTT. Translated: CASSELREADTQYF.

The chain joins TRBV7-7 to TRBJ2-3; D remains ambiguous. CDR3 size: 14 residues. CDR1 SSHAT and CDR2 FNYEAQ come from the germline V gene (reference sequence). The V end was cut by 2 bases, the J end by 1 base, with 7 bases between. CDR3 sequence reads: CASSLQKGTDTQYF. DNA for the CDR3: TGTGCCAGCAGCTTACAAAAGGGCACAGATACGCAGTATTTT. The variable domain in full, completed from reference TRBV7-7 and TRBJ2-3, reads GAGVSQSPRYKVTKRGQDVTLRCDPISSHATLYWYQQALGQGPEFLTYFNYEAQPDKSGLPSDRFSAERPEGSISTLTIQRTEQRDSAMYRCASSLQKGTDTQYFGPGTRLTVL.

The J gene is TRBJ1-1, the V gene TRBV30, with D maybe TRBD1 (5 bases). This CDR3 is built from 13 residues. Germline CDR1 GTSNPN, CDR2 SVGIG (reference sequence). V dropped 3 bases and J dropped 0 bases, with 8 bases sitting between them. The chain's CDR3 is CAWSSRVNTEAFF. The CDR3 coding sequence is TGTGCCTGGAGCAGCAGGGTGAACACTGAAGCTTTCTTT.

CDR3 sequence (DNA): TGCAGCGCACCTGGGGGGCGGGGCGGCTATGGCTACACCTTC. Protein product: CSAPGGRGGYGYTF. The chain uses TRBV29-1 and TRBJ1-2; D is perhaps TRBD1 (6 bases). CDR3 length equals 14 residues. V was shortened by 7 bases and J by 4 bases, with 19 bases between the two germline ends. Germline CDR1 SQVTM, CDR2 ANQGSEA.

This clonotype was counted at least ten times. The J gene is TRBJ1-1, the V gene TRBV6-1; weak D call: TRBD1 (6 bases). The CDR3 runs to 16 residues. V was trimmed by 2 bases and J by 1 base, leaving 14 bases between them. In germline, CDR1 is MNHNS, CDR2 SASEGT. DNA for the CDR3: TGTGCCAGCAGTGAAATCCGGGGGCGAGGGAACACTGAAGCTTTCTTT. Protein sequence: CASSEIRGRGNTEAFF.

This clonotype occurred a few times. The chain has TRBV3-1 and TRBJ1-2, with 8 bases lining up with TRBD1. V was clipped by 2 bases and J by 4 bases; unmatched bases: 12. This CDR3 has 17 residues. The V gene's germline CDR1 is LGHDT and CDR2 YNNKEL (reference sequence). Here the CDR3 DNA reads TGTGCCAGCAGCCAATGGAATCTAGACAGGGGACCCTATGGCTACACCTTC. Translated, it gives CASSQWNLDRGPYGYTF.

This clonotype was recorded many times. This chain links TRBV24-1 with TRBJ2-3, with 11 bases identical to TRBD2. Germline values: CDR1 KGHDR, CDR2 SFDVKD. Germline trimming cut 3 bases from V and 0 bases from J; bases unmatched to any gene: 7. This CDR3 is built from 18 residues. The CDR3 DNA reads TGTGCCACCAGTGATCCCGGCGGACTAGCGGGCAGCACAGATACGCAGTATTTT. Protein product: CATSDPGGLAGSTDTQYF.

This clonotype appeared a few times. The chain carries TRBV4-1 and TRBJ2-2; D is uncertain. The germline V gene encodes CDR1 MGHRA and CDR2 YSYEKL. This CDR3 spans 13 amino acids. V lost 6 bases and J lost 6, with 11 bases in between. The chain's CDR3 is CASRPSNSGELFF. The CDR3 DNA reads TGCGCCAGCAGACCTAGTAACTCCGGGGAGCTGTTTTTT.

The genes are TRBV3-1 and TRBJ2-1; a possible D gene is TRBD2 (6 bases). This CDR3 has 11 amino acids. V lost 1 base to trimming and J lost 12 bases, with 7 bases between them. The V gene's germline CDR1 is LGHDT and CDR2 YNNKEL (reference sequence). The DNA for the CDR3 is TGTGCCAGCAGCCAAGCCGGGAGGCAGTTCTTC. Residues: CASSQAGRQFF.

This clonotype occurred a few times. The chain is built from TRBV2 and TRBJ2-2, with 8 bases that match TRBD2. The CDR3 sequence is 15 residues long. The J segment lost 1 base and the V segment lost 4 bases, leaving 2 bases of the junction unmatched. Germline V gene data show CDR1 as SNHLY and CDR2 as FYNNEI. CDR3: CASSGLAGNTGELFF. The CDR3 nucleotides are TGTGCCAGCAGTGGGCTAGCGGGGAACACCGGGGAGCTGTTTTTT.

The table lists this clonotype with a few counts. The junction differs from germline at one of its ends, possibly a read error. The genes are TRBV18 and TRBJ2-7; 10 nucleotides agree with TRBD1. Germline CDR1 is KGHSH and CDR2 is LQKENI. The CDR3 length is 14 residues. The chain's CDR3 is CASSAGTGDYVQYF. CDR3 DNA: TGTGCCAGCTCAGCCGGGACAGGGGACTACGTGCAGTACTTC.

This sequence joins TRBV7-2 and TRBJ2-1; 8 positions agree with TRBD1. CDR3 length: 16 residues. Germline assignment: CDR1 SGHTA and CDR2 FQGNSA. V was pared by 3 bases and J by 3 bases, with 7 bases of the junction left unmatched. The CDR3 region is CASSFSGTGLYNEQFF. The CDR3 nucleotides read TGTGCCAGCAGCTTTTCTGGGACAGGCCTCTACAATGAGCAGTTCTTC. Full variable domain (rest looked up from reference TRBV7-2 and TRBJ2-1): GAGVSQSPSNKVTEKGKDVELRCDPISGHTALYWYRQSLGQGLEFLIYFQGNSAPDKSGLPSDRFSAERTGGSVSTLTIQRTQQEDSAVYLCASSFSGTGLYNEQFFGPGTRLTVL.

This clonotype appeared many times. This chain uses TRBV9 with TRBJ2-1; D is undetermined. Trimming took 4 bases from V and 8 from J, leaving 16 bases between them. In germline, CDR1 is SGDLS, CDR2 YYNGEE. The CDR3 covers 14 residues. CDR3 residues: CASSPWSPSDEQFF. The CDR3 bases are TGTGCCAGCAGCCCATGGTCCCCGAGCGATGAGCAGTTCTTC.

This clonotype was counted ten times or more. The chain is built from TRBV18 and TRBJ1-6, with 7 nucleotides matching TRBD1. The CDR3 runs 15 residues. Germline values: CDR1 KGHSH, CDR2 LQKENI. The J segment lost 8 bases and the V segment lost 6 bases, leaving 10 bases of the junction unmatched. The CDR3 DNA is TGTGCCAGCTCCGCAGGACAGGTTCGGGATTCACCCCTCCACTTT. Translation: CASSAGQVRDSPLHF.

The V call is TRBV20-1, the J call TRBJ1-2; D gene unclear. The CDR3 contains 12 residues. Germline CDR1 is DFQATT and CDR2 is SNEGSKA (reference sequence). V was pared by 3 bases and J by 5 bases, with 10 bases between. The CDR3 DNA is TGCAGTGCTAGTGAACGGGTTTATGGCTACACCTTC. It translates to CSASERVYGYTF.

The sample holds many counts of this clonotype. The chain carries TRBV28 and TRBJ1-5; 7 nucleotides line up with TRBD1. V was pared by 5 bases and J by 4 bases, with 8 bases of the junction left unmatched. The V gene's germline CDR1 is MDHEN and CDR2 SYDVKM. The CDR3 runs to 15 residues. The CDR3 here is CASSDRGTENQPQHF. CDR3 in DNA: TGTGCCAGCAGTGACCGAGGGACAGAGAATCAGCCCCAGCATTTT. Based on the CDR3 plus reference TRBV28 and TRBJ1-5, the full variable domain is DVKVTQSSRYLVKRTGEKVFLECVQDMDHENMFWYRQDPGLGLRLIYFSYDVKMKEKGDIPEGYSVSREKKERFSLILESASTNQTSMYLCASSDRGTENQPQHFGDGTRLSIL.